The clone carrying this T cell receptor (delta chain) is labeled medium-sized. Other DNA variants within this sample encode the same CDR3. The entry originates in a study of gamma-delta chains in newborns, infants, children. Study context: Polyclonal expansion of innate γδ T cells after birth follows microbial exposure.

TCRdb redid the clone calls on the reads with CATT. The sample holds some 4,000 delta-chain clones, about 3.4% seen once. This TCR derives from a child who was a newborn, infant or young child, either healthy, febrile or measles-vaccinated (not recorded which). The sequenced material came from blood.

The CDR3 here is CACDSVLGTWDTRQMFF. In DNA, the CDR3 is TGTGCCTGTGACTCCGTACTGGGGACCTGGGACACCCGACAGATGTTTTTC. This chain links TRDV2 with TRDJ3, with TRDD3 matching over 7 bases. Trimming at V came to 3 bases and at J to 2 bases, leaving 6 bases not matched to a gene. CDR3 length equals 17 residues. The V gene's germline CDR1 is GEAIGNYY and CDR2 EKD.